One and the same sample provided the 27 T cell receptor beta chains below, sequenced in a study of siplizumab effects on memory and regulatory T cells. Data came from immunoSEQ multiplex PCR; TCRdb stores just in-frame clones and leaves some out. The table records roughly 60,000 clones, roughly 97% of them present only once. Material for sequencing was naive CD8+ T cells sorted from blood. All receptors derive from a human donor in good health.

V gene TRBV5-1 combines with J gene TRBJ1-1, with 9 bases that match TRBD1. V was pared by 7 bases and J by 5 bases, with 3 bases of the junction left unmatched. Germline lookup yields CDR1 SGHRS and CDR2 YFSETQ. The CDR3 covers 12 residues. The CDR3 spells CASGQGRTEAFF. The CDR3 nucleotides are TGCGCCAGCGGACAGGGGAGGACTGAAGCTTTCTTT.

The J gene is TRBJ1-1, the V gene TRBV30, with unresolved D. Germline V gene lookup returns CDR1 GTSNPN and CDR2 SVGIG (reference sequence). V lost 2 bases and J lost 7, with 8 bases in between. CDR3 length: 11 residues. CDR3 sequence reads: CAWSKAFEAFF. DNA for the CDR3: TGTGCCTGGAGTAAAGCTTTTGAAGCTTTCTTT.

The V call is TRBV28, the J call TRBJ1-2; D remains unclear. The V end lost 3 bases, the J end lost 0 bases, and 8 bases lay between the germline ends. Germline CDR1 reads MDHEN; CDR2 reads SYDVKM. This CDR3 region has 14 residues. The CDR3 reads CASSLAGPNYGYTF. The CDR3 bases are TGTGCCAGCAGTTTGGCAGGTCCTAACTATGGCTACACCTTC.

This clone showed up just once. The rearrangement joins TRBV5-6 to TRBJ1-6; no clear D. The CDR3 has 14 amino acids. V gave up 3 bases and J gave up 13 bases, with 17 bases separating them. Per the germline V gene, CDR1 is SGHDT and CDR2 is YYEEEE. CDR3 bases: TGTGCCAGCAGCTATTTTTATGAGTTCCGTCCCCTCCACTTT. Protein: CASSYFYEFRPLHF. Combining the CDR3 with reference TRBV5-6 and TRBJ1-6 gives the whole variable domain DAGVTQSPTHLIKTRGQQVTLRCSPKSGHDTVSWYQQALGQGPQFIFQYYEEEERQRGNFPDRFSGHQFPNYSSELNVNALLLGDSALYLCASSYFYEFRPLHFGNGTRLTVT.

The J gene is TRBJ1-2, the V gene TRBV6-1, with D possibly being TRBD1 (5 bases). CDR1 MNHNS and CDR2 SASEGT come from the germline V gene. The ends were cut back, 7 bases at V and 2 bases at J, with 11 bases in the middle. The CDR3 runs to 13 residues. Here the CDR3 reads CASMTVSNYGYTF. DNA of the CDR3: TGTGCCAGCATGACAGTAAGCAACTATGGCTACACCTTC.

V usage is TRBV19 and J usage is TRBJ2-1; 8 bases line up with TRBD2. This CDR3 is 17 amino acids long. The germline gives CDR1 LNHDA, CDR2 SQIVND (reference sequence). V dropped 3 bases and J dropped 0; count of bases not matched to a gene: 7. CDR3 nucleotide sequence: TGTGCCAGTAGTATTGGTAGCGGGGCCTTCTCCTACAATGAGCAGTTCTTC. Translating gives CASSIGSGAFSYNEQFF.

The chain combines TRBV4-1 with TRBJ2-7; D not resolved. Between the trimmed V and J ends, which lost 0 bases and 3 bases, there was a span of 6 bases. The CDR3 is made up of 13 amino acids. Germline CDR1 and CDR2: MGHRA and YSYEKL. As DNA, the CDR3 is TGCGCCAGCAGCCAAGACCTTTACTACGAGCAGTACTTC. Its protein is CASSQDLYYEQYF.

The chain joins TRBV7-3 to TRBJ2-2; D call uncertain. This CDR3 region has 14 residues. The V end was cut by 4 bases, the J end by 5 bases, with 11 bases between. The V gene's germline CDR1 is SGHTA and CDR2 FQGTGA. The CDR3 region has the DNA TGTGCCAGCAGCTCCGATCTAGGGACCGGGGAGCTGTTTTTT. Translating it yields CASSSDLGTGELFF. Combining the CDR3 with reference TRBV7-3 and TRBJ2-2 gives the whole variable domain GAGVSQTPSNKVTEKGKYVELRCDPISGHTALYWYRQSLGQGPEFLIYFQGTGAADDSGLPNDRFFAVRPEGSVSTLKIQRTERGDSAVYLCASSSDLGTGELFFGEGSRLTVL.

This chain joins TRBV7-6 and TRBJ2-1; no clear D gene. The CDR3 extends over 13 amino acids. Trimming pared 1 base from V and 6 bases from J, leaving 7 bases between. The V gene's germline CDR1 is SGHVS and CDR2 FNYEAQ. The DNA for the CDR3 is TGTGCCAGCAGCTTAGGACGGGTCAATGAGCAGTTCTTC. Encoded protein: CASSLGRVNEQFF. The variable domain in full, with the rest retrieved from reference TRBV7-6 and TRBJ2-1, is GAGVSQSPRYKVTKRGQDVALRCDPISGHVSLYWYRQALGQGPEFLTYFNYEAQQDKSGLPNDRFSAERPEGSISTLTIQRTEQRDSAMYRCASSLGRVNEQFFGPGTRLTVL.

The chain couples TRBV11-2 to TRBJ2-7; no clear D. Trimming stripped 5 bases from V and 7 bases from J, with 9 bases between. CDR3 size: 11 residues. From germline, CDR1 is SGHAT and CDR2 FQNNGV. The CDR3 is CASSPAREQYF. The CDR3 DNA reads TGTGCCAGCAGCCCGGCGCGGGAGCAGTACTTC.

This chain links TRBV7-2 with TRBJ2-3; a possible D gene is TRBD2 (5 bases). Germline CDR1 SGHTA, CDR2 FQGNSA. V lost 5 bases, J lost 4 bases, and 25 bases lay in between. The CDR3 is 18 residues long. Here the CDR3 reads CASSQPTLAKPTADTQYF. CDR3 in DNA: TGTGCCAGCAGCCAACCCACTTTAGCGAAACCGACCGCAGATACGCAGTATTTT.

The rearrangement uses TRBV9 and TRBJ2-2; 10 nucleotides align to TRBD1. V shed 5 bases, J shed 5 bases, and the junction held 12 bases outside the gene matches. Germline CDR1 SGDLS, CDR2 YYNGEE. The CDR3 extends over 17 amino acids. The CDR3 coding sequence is TGTGCCAGCAGTCCTGAGGGGACAGGGGTAGAAACCGGGGAGCTGTTTTTT. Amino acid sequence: CASSPEGTGVETGELFF.

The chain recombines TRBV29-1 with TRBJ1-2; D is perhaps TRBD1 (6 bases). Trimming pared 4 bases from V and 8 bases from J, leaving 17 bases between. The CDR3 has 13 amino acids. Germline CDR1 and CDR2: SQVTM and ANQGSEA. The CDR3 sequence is CSVVIGGLWGYTF. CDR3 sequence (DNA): TGCAGCGTTGTGATAGGGGGTCTATGGGGCTACACCTTC.

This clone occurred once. The chain's CDR3 is CASSLVFPSTDTQYF. In nucleotides, the CDR3 is TGTGCCAGCAGCTTAGTCTTTCCAAGCACAGATACGCAGTATTTT. This chain uses TRBV11-2 with TRBJ2-3; the D is unclear. The CDR3 spans 15 residues. Per the germline V gene, CDR1 is SGHAT and CDR2 is FQNNGV. V was pared by 1 base and J by 0 bases, with 8 bases between.

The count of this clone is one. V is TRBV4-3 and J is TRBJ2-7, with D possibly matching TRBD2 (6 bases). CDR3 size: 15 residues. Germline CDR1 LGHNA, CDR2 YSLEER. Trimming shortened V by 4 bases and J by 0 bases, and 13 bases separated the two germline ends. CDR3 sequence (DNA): TGCGCCAGCAGCCTGGGATTGGGGGGCTCCTACGAGCAGTACTTC. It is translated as CASSLGLGGSYEQYF.

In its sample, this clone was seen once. The CDR3 DNA follows: TGTGCCAGCAAGGAAGGGGGGGACTATGGCTACACCTTC. This sequence encodes CASKEGGDYGYTF. This chain uses TRBV4-2 with TRBJ1-2; D may be TRBD1 (6 bases). The V end lost 7 bases, the J end lost 3 bases, and 12 bases lay between the germline ends. The CDR3 is made up of 13 amino acids. The germline CDR1 and CDR2 sequences are LGHNA and YNFKEQ.

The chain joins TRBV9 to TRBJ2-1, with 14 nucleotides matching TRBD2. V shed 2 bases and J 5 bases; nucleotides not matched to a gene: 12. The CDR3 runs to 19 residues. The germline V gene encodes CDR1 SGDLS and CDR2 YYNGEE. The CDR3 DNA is TGTGCCAGCAGCGTCTCCCACGGACTAGCGGGGGGTATGGACAATGAGCAGTTCTTC. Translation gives CASSVSHGLAGGMDNEQFF.

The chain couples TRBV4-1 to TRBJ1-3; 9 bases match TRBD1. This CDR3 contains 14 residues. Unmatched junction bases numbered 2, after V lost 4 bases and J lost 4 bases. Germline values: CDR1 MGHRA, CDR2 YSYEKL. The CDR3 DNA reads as TGCGCCAGCAGCCCGGACAGGGGAGGAAACACCATATATTTT. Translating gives CASSPDRGGNTIYF.

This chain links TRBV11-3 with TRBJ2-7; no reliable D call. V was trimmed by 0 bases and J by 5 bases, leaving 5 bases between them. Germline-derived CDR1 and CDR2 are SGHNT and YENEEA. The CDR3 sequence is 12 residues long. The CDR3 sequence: CASSLDRNEQYF. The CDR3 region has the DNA TGTGCCAGCAGCTTAGACAGAAACGAGCAGTACTTC.

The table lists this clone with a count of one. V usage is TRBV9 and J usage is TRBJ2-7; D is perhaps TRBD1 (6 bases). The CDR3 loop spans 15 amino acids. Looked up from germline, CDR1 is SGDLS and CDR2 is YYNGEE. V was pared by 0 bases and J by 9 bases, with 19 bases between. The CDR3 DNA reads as TGTGCCAGCAGCGTAGGGTGGGGGCCGACGGGCGTGCAGTACTTC. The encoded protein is CASSVGWGPTGVQYF.

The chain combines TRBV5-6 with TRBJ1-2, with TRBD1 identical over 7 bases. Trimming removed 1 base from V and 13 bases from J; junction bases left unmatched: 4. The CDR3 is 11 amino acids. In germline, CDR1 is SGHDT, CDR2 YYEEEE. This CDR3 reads CASSLTGEFTF. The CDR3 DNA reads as TGTGCCAGCAGCTTGACAGGGGAGTTCACCTTC.

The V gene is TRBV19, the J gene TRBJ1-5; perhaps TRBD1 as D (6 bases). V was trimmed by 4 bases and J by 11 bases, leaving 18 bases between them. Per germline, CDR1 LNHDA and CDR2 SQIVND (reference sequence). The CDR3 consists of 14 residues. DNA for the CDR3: TGTGCCAGTAGTACAGGGGCGACGAGTTGGGCCCAGCATTTT. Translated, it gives CASSTGATSWAQHF.

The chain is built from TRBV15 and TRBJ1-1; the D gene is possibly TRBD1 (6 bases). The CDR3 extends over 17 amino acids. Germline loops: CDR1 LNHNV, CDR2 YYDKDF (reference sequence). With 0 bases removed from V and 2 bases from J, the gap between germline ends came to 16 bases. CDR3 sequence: CATSREGVGGSNTEAFF. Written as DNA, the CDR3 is TGTGCCACCAGCAGAGAGGGTGTGGGGGGCAGCAACACTGAAGCTTTCTTT.

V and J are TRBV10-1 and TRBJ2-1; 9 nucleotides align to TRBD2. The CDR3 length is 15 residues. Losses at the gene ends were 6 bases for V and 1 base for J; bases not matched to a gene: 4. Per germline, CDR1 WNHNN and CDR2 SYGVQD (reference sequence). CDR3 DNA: TGCGCCAGCAGGGCTAGCGGGGAGTCCTACAATGAGCAGTTCTTC. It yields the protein CASRASGESYNEQFF.

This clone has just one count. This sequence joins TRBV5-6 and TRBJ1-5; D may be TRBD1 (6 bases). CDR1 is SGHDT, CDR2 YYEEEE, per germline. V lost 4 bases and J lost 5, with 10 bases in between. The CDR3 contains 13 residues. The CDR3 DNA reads TGTGCCAGCAGCCCAGGGGTTCATCAGCCCCAGCATTTT. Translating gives CASSPGVHQPQHF.

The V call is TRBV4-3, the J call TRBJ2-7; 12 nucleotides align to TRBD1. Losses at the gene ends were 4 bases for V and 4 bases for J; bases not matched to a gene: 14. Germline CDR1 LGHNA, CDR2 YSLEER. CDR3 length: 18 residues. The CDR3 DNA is TGCGCCAGCAGCCCAAGCCCCCCCCCGGGACAGGGGGCATACGAGCAGTACTTC. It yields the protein CASSPSPPPGQGAYEQYF.

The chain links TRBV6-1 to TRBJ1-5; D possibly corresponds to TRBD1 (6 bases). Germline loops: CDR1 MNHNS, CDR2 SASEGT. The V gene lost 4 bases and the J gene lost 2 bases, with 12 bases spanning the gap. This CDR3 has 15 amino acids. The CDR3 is CASSGYRAGNQPQHF. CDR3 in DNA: TGTGCCAGCAGTGGATACAGGGCGGGCAATCAGCCCCAGCATTTT.